These T cell receptor beta chains were read from a single sample in a study of CD8+ T cells in alopecia areata. Assay used: immunoSEQ multiplex PCR; TCRdb lists only in-frame clones, some missing. The repertoire consists of hundreds of thousands of clones, with about 60% occurring once and the leading ten covering 0.45%. This sample comprised CD4+ T cells sorted from blood, obtained at week 0. All receptors derive from a human donor with alopecia areata. CDR3s include the opening cysteine and the closing phenylalanine or tryptophan. The D gene is left open where the match is weak. Clone sizes are given selectively: once, few, many, or a class where the clone is expanded.

j_call v_call d_call clone_size cdr3_aa cdr3_nt
TRBJ1-2 TRBV11-2 . . CASSSGDWGPSNYGYTF TGTGCCAGCAGCTCCGGAGATTGGGGCCCGTCTAACTATGGCTACACCTTC
TRBJ1-1 TRBV28 TRBD1 . CASRDRGPEAFF TGTGCCAGCCGGGACAGGGGGCCTGAAGCTTTCTTT
TRBJ1-2 TRBV5-4 . few CASSLEVSNYGYTF TGTGCCAGCAGCTTAGAGGTGTCTAACTATGGCTACACCTTC
TRBJ2-3 TRBV4-1 . . CASSQFDGRSADTQYF TGCGCCAGCAGCCAGTTTGACGGCCGCAGCGCAGATACGCAGTATTTT
TRBJ1-2 TRBV27 . few CASRTGTYGYTF TGTGCCAGCAGGACGGGAACATATGGCTACACCTTC
TRBJ2-7 TRBV10-3 . . CAISVGEAYEQYF TGTGCCATCAGTGTGGGCGAAGCCTACGAGCAGTACTTC
TRBJ1-1 TRBV29-1 . few CSVAKNTEAFF TGCAGCGTTGCTAAGAACACTGAAGCTTTCTTT
TRBJ1-5 TRBV30 . few CAWSARRQSGNQPQHF TGTGCCTGGAGTGCTCGCCGGCAGTCGGGCAATCAGCCCCAGCATTTT
TRBJ2-5 TRBV30 . . CAWSVKVETQYF TGTGCCTGGAGTGTAAAAGTAGAGACCCAGTACTTC
TRBJ1-1 TRBV9 . . CASSVEGRGTEAFF TGTGCCAGCAGCGTAGAGGGGAGAGGCACTGAAGCTTTCTTT
TRBJ2-3 TRBV11-2 . . CASSFLRGPDTQYF TGTGCCAGCAGCTTTTTAAGGGGCCCAGATACGCAGTATTTT
TRBJ1-5 TRBV23-1 . . CASSQLGAGEGHSNQPQHF TGCGCCAGCAGTCAATTAGGGGCAGGGGAAGGACATAGCAATCAGCCCCAGCATTTT
TRBJ2-7 TRBV4-1 . . CASSQERVRAYEQYF TGCGCCAGCAGCCAAGAACGTGTCAGGGCCTACGAGCAGTACTTC
TRBJ1-1 TRBV7-2 . . CASSRGLFTNTEAFF TGTGCCAGCAGCCGGGGCTTATTCACGAACACTGAAGCTTTCTTT
TRBJ1-1 TRBV2 . . CASVETTLNTEAFF TGTGCCAGCGTTGAGACCACCCTGAACACTGAAGCTTTCTTT
TRBJ1-5 TRBV27 . . CASNSIGVGNQPQHF TGTGCCAGCAATTCCATAGGAGTGGGAAATCAGCCCCAGCATTTT
TRBJ2-6 TRBV10-3 TRBD1 . CAISDVGGANGANVLTF TGTGCCATCAGTGATGTAGGGGGCGCAAATGGGGCCAACGTCCTGACTTTC
TRBJ2-7 TRBV25-1 . once CASSTMGKSAYEQYF TGTGCCAGCAGTACCATGGGGAAGTCCGCCTACGAGCAGTACTTC
TRBJ1-6 TRBV19 . few CASSNDGLDNPPLHF TGTGCCAGTAGTAACGACGGGCTCGATAATCCACCCCTCCACTTT
TRBJ2-7 TRBV5-1 . . CASSPGRLENEQYF TGCGCCAGCAGCCCGGGACGACTAGAGAACGAGCAGTACTTC
TRBJ2-7 TRBV30 TRBD1 few CAWSVPRAGGIDEQYF TGTGCCTGGAGTGTACCCAGGGCAGGGGGCATCGACGAGCAGTACTTC
TRBJ2-3 TRBV28 . few CASSQPATDTQYF TGTGCCAGCAGCCAACCAGCGACAGATACGCAGTATTTT
TRBJ1-1 TRBV2 . . CASIADRLNTEAFF TGTGCCAGCATTGCCGACAGGTTGAACACTGAAGCTTTCTTT
TRBJ2-3 TRBV30 TRBD1 . CAWRQGFTDTQYF TGTGCCTGGCGACAGGGTTTCACAGATACGCAGTATTTT